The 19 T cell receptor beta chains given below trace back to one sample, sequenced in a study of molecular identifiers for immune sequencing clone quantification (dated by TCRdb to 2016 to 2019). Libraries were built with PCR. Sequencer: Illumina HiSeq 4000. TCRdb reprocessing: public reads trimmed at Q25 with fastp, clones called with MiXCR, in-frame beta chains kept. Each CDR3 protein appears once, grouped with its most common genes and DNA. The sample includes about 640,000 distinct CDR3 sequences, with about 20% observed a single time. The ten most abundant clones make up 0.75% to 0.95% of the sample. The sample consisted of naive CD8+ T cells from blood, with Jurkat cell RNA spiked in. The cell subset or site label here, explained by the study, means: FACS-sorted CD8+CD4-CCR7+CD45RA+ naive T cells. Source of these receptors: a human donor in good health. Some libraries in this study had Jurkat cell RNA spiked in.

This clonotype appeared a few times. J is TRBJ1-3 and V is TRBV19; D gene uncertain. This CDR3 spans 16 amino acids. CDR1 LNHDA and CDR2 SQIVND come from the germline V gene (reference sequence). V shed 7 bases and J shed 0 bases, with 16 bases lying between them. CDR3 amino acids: CASTPRPVSSGNTIYF. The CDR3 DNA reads TGTGCCAGTACCCCACGTCCGGTGAGCTCTGGAAACACCATATATTTT.

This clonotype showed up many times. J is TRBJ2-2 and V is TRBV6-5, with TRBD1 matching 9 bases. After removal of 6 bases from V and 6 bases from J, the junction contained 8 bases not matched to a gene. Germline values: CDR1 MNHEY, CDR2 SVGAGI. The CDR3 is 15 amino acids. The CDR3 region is CASRQDRGGAGELFF. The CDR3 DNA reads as TGTGCCAGCAGACAAGACAGGGGGGGGGCCGGGGAGCTGTTTTTT.

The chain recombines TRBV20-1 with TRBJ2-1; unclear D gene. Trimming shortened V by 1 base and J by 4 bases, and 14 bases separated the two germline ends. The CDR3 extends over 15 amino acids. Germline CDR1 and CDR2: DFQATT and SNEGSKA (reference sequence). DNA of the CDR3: TGCAGTGCTAGAGCCCCGGGCCGAGCATACAATGAGCAGTTCTTC. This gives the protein CSARAPGRAYNEQFF.

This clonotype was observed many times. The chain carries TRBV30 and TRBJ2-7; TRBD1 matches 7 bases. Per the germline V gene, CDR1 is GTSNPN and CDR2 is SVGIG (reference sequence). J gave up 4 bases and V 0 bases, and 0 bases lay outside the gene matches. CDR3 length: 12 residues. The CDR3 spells CAWSVTGYEQYF. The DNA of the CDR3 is TGTGCCTGGAGTGTGACAGGGTACGAGCAGTACTTC.

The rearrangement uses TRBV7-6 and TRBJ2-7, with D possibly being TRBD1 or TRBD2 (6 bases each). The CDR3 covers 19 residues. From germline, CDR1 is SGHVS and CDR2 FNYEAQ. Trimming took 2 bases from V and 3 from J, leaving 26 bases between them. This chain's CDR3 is CASSLNPRPRIGGNYEQYF. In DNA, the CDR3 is TGTGCCAGCAGCTTAAATCCCCGTCCAAGGATAGGGGGGAACTACGAGCAGTACTTC.

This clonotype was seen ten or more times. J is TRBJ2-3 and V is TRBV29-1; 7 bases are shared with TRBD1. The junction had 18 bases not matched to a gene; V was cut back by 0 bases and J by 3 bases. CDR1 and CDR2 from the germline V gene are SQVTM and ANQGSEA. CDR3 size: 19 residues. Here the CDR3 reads CSVEEPWGKKGARTDTQYF. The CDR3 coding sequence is TGCAGCGTTGAAGAACCCTGGGGGAAGAAGGGGGCTAGGACAGATACGCAGTATTTT.

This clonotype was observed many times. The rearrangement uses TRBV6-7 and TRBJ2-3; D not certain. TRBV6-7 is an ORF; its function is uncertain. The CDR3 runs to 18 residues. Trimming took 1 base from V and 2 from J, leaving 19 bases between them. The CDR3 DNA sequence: TGTGCCAGCAGTTACTATTGGGCACCGGCTAGGACCACAGATACGCAGTATTTT. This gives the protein CASSYYWAPARTTDTQYF.

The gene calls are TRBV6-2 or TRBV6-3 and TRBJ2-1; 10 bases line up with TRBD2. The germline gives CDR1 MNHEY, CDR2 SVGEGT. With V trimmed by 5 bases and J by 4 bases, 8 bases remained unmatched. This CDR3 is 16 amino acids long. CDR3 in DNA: TGTGCCAGCAGTCCTCGAAGCGGGGGGGCATACAATGAGCAGTTCTTC. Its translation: CASSPRSGGAYNEQFF.

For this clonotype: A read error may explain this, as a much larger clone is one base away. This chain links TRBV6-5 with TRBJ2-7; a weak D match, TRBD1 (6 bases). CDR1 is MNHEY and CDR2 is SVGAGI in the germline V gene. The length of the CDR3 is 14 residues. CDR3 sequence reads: CAGSPNTGKYEQYF. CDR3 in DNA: TGTGCCGGCAGTCCAAATACAGGGAAATACGAGCAGTACTTC.

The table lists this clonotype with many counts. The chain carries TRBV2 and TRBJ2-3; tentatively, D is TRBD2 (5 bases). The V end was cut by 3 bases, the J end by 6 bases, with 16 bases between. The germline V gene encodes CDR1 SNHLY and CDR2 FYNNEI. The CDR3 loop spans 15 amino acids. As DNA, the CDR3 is TGTGCCAGCAGTGATGGCGGGTCGGGGTCCGATACGCAGTATTTT. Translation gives CASSDGGSGSDTQYF.

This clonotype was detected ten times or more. CDR3 nucleotide sequence: TGCAGTGCTAGGGGGGACAGGGTTTGGCAGCCCCAGCATTTT. Residues: CSARGDRVWQPQHF. The rearrangement links TRBV20-1 to TRBJ1-5, with 9 bases lining up with TRBD1. This CDR3 spans 14 amino acids. Germline CDR1 reads DFQATT; CDR2 reads SNEGSKA (reference sequence). V shed 3 bases, J shed 7 bases, and the junction held 7 bases outside the gene matches.

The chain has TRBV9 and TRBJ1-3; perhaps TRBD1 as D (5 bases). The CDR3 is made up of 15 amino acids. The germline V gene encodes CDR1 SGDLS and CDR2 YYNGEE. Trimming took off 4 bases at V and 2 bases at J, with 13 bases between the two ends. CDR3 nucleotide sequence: TGTGCCAGCAGCTCCGGGACGGCAACTGGAAACACCATATATTTT. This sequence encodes CASSSGTATGNTIYF.

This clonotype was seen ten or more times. The CDR3 nucleotides are TGCGCCAGCAGCTTGGAAGGGGCCTACAATGAGCAGTTCTTC. Protein sequence: CASSLEGAYNEQFF. This chain connects TRBV5-1 to TRBJ2-1, with a tentative D call TRBD1 (5 bases). Germline V gene lookup returns CDR1 SGHRS and CDR2 YFSETQ. The CDR3 extends over 14 amino acids. V lost 0 bases and J 2 bases, leaving 6 bases between the germline ends.

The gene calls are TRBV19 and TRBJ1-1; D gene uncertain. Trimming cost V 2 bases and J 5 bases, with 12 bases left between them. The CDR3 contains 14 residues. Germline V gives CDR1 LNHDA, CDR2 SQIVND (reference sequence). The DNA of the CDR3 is TGTGCCAGTAGTATAAAGGCAGGCGGGACTGAAGCTTTCTTT. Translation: CASSIKAGGTEAFF.

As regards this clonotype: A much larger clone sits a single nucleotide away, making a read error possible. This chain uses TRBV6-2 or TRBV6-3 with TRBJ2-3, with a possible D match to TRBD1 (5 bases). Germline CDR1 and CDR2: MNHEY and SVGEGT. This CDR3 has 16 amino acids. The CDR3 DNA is TGTGTCAGCGCGAGCAGCAGGGTTTTGAGCACAGATACGCAGTATTTT. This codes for CVSASSRVLSTDTQYF.

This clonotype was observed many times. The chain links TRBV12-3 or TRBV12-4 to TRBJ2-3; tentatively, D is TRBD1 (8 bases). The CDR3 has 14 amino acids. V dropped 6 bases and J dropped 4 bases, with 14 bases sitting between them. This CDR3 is CASSTGGGADTQYF. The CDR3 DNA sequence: TGTGCCAGCAGCACAGGGGGGGGCGCAGATACGCAGTATTTT.

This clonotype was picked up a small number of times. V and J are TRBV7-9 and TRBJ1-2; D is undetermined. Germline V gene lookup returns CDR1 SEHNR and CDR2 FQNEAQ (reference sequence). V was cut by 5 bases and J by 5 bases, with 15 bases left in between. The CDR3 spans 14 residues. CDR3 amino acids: CASSPVLGNYGYTF. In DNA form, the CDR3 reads TGTGCCAGCAGCCCGGTCCTAGGAAATTATGGCTACACCTTC.

The CDR3 sequence: CASDHRDLYNEQFF. CDR3 DNA sequence: TGTGCTAGTGATCACCGGGACTTATACAATGAGCAGTTCTTC. The rearrangement links TRBV12-5 to TRBJ2-1; a possible D gene is TRBD2 (6 bases). Germline V gene data show CDR1 as LGHNT and CDR2 as FRNRAP. V was trimmed by 7 bases and J by 4 bases, leaving 14 bases between them. The CDR3 extends over 14 amino acids. The variable domain in full, with the rest retrieved from reference TRBV12-5 and TRBJ2-1, is DARVTQTPRHKVTEMGQEVTMRCQPILGHNTVFWYRQTMMQGLELLAYFRNRAPLDDSGMPKDRFSAEMPDATLATLKIQPSEPRDSAVYFCASDHRDLYNEQFFGPGTRLTVL.

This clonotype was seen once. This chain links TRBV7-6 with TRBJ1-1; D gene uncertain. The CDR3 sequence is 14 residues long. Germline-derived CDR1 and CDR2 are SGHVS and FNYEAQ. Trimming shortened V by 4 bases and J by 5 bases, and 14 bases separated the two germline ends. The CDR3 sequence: CASSSEVRATEAFF. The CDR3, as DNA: TGTGCCAGCAGCTCCGAGGTGCGCGCGACTGAAGCTTTCTTT.